This TCR beta chain came from a study of CD8 T cells in acute hepatitis C reinfection (dated by TCRdb to the early 2020s). Regarding the study in general: Both during acute infection and after viral clearance, the study profiled the TCRbeta repertoire of CD8+ T cells that were specific for the HCV NS3-1073 epitope. A few spontaneous resolvers contributed paired acute and follow-up samples. Summary of the overall study and its limitations: It was rare for CDR3 sequences to be shared with other epitopes, and exact matching may have been limited by differing sequencing approaches. Diversity in the NS3-1073 specific repertoires was high, and no significant differences in diversity emerged among acute resolver, follow-up resolver and acute chronic samples. All groups showed preferential use of the TRBV04 and TRBV06 gene families, a pattern that overrepresentation in the naive pool did not explain. Some 13 public clonotypes were found regardless of outcome; one public clonotype used V04-02/J02-02. No follow-up repertoires were available for chronically infected subjects, since NS3-1073 specific cells were too rare to be sorted. Because bulk sequencing was performed on the TCRbeta chain only, alphabeta pairing of public clonotypes could not be determined.

In light of the paper, this sample's time point label describes: naive CD8 control sorted from an acute-time-point sample. Enrolled in the Montreal Hepatitis C Cohort (HEPCO) in Canada, the donors were people who inject drugs, and these donors were followed every 3 months. Acute primary HCV infection was defined as a positive HCV RNA or antibody test after a negative test within the previous 24 weeks. Antibodies against CD3, CD8 and CD45RO were used for surface staining, and dead cells were excluded with an aqua fixable dye. The cohort also included about 6 subjects who developed chronic infection, defined as HCV RNA positivity at 24 weeks. From thawed, previously cryostored peripheral blood mononuclear cells, CD8+ T cells were purified through negative selection performed by means of the MACS CD8+ T cell Isolation Kit. Cells were sorted on a BD FACSAria II cell sorter. This clone was seen just once. No antigen is known for it. Base qualities are not provided; no much larger clone lies one nucleotide away.

Genomic DNA was extracted from FACS-sorted cells, and TCRbeta chains were sequenced through the commercial immunoSEQ service. Per the source publication's procedure: ImmunoSEQ Analyzer software v3.0 and R v3.5.1 were the tools used to analyze the repertoire data. Only productive rearrangements were analyzed, as sequences containing stop codons or out-of-frame rearrangements were removed. The sequencing provider supplied the metrics for Simpson diversity, Shannon entropy, CDR3 length and nucleotide addition. Clonotypes were grouped by frequency into dominant, sub-dominant, low or lowest abundance categories, and clonotypes below 0.1% were left out of most analyses. A CDR3 amino acid clonotype was designated public if detected in at least two subjects at a cumulative frequency of at least 0.5%. TCRdb holds this immuneACCESS table with in-frame rearrangements only. Some clones are missing; in checked studies, unresolved V genes explain under half, and the rest has no known cause. From that table come the V and J calls and clone size; the DNA was used to work out D and trimming. The sample profile shows more than 35,000 clones; about 83% of them were found once. The top ten clonotypes cover 0.5% of the sample.

CDR1 ENHRY and CDR2 SYGVKD are derived from the germline V gene. The germline V and J ends show losses of 6 bases and 4 bases respectively, and no gene match explains 5 bases of the junction. Counted from cysteine to phenylalanine, this CDR3 has 15 amino acids. The read is trimmed to its CDR3 DNA, 45 bases read in frame from base 1. The sample taken for sequencing was naive CD8+ T cells from PBMCs. What the cell subset or site label conveys for this sample: sorted total naive CD45RO-negative CD8+ T cells. The chain employs TRBV10-3 and TRBJ2-3; TRBD2 lines up with 12 middle nucleotides. This TCR came from a man aged 25-40 years with chronic hepatitis C. The CDR3 protein sequence reads: CAIRASGRAADTQYF. The nucleotides read TGTGCCATCAGGGCTAGCGGGAGGGCAGCAGATACGCAGTATTTT.